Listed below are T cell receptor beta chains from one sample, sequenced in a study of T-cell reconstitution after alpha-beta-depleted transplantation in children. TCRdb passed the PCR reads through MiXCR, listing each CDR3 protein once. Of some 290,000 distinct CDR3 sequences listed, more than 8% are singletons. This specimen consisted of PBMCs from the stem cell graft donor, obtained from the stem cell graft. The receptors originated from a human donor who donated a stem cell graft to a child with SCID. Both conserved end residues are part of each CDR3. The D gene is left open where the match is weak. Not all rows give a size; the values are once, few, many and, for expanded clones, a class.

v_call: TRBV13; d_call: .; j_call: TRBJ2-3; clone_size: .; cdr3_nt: TGTGCCAGCAGCTCGACTGAAGATACGCAGTATTTT; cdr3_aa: CASSSTEDTQYF
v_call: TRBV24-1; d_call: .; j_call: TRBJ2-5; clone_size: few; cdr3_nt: TGTGCCACCAGCAAAGGAGAGACCCAGTACTTC; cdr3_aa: CATSKGETQYF
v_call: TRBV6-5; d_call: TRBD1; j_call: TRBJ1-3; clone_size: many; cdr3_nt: TGTGCCAGCAGGCCCCTACCGGGACAGCAAACTCTCTCTGGAAACACCATATATTTT; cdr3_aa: CASRPLPGQQTLSGNTIYF
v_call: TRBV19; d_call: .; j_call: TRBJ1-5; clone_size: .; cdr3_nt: TGTGCCAGTAATGCTGGACAGAGAAATCAGCCCCAGCATTTT; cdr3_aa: CASNAGQRNQPQHF
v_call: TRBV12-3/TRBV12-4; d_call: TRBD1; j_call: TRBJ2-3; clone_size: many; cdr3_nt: TGTGCCAGCAGCGCGGACAGGGCGTCCTTCACAGATACGCAGTATTTT; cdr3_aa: CASSADRASFTDTQYF
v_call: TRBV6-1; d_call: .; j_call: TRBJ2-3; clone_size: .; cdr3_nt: TGTGCCAGCAGTCCGTTGAGTGGTTCCACAGATACGCAGTATTTT; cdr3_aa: CASSPLSGSTDTQYF
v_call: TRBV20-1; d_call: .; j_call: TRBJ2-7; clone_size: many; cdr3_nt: TGCAGTGCTAGAGGGCCTAACCTTTACGAGCAGTACTTC; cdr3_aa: CSARGPNLYEQYF
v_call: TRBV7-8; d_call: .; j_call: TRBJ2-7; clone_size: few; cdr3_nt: TGTGCCAGCAGCTTAGCTGACCACTACGAGCAGTACTTC; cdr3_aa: CASSLADHYEQYF
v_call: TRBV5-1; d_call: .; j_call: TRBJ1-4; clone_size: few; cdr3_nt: TGCGCCAGCAGCTTGGAAGGGTTCGTGAATGAAAAACTGTTTTTT; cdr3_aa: CASSLEGFVNEKLFF
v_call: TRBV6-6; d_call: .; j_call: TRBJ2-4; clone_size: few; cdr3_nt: TGTGCCAGCACACGTCAGGAAAACATTCAGTACTTC; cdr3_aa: CASTRQENIQYF
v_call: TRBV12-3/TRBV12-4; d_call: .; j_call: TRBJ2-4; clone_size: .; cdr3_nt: TGTGCCAGCGGGCAGCAAAACATTCAGTACTTC; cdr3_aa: CASGQQNIQYF
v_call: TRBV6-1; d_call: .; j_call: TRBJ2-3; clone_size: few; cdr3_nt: TGTGCCAGCAGCCATGGATCAACAGATACGCAGTATTTT; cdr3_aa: CASSHGSTDTQYF
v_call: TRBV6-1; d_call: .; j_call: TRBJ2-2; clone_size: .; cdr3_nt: TGTGCCAGCACCCCTTTGGGGTACACCGGGGAGCTGTTTTTT; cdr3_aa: CASTPLGYTGELFF
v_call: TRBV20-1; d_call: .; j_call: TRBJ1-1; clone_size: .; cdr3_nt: TGCAGTGCTAACGTTCCGACGGCAACCCGGTCGGGGACTGAAGCTTTCTTT; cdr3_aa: CSANVPTATRSGTEAFF
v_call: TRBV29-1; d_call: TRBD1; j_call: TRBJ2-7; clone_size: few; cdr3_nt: TGCAGCGTTGGACAGGGAGAGACCTACGAGCAGTACTTC; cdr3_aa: CSVGQGETYEQYF
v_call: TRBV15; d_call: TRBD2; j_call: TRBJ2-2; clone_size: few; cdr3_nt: TGTGCCACCAGCGGCGGCGGGGGGGCCAACACCGGGGAGCTGTTTTTT; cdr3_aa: CATSGGGGANTGELFF
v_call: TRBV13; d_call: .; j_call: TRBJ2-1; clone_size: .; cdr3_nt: TGTGCCAGCAGCTTATCGCAGGGAGGTGAGCAGTTCTTC; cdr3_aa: CASSLSQGGEQFF
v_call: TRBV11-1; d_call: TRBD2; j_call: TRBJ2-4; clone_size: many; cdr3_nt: TGTGCCAGCAGCCCGCCCAGGCGACTAGCGGGGGATACCAAAAACATTCAGTACTTC; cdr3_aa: CASSPPRRLAGDTKNIQYF
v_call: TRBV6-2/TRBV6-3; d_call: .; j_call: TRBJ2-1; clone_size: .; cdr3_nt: TGTGCCAGCAGTTACTCCGTTTATGAGCAGTTCTTC; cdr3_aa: CASSYSVYEQFF
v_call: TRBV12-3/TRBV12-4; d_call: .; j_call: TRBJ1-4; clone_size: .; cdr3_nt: TGTGCCAGCAGTTTTCTGGACGTCGAAAAACTGTTTTTT; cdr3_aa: CASSFLDVEKLFF
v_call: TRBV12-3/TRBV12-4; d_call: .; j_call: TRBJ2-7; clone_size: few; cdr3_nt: TGTGCCAGCCGGGCAGGGATCGTTGGCGAGCAGTACTTC; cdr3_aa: CASRAGIVGEQYF
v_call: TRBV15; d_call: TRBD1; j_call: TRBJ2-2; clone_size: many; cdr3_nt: TGTGCCACCAGCCCCGGGGGGACAGGGTTCACCGGGGAGCTGTTTTTT; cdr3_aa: CATSPGGTGFTGELFF
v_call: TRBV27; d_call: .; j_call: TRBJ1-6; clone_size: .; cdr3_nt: TGTGCCAGCAGCGACGCCGCATTGGCTTCACCCCTCCACTTT; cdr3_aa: CASSDAALASPLHF
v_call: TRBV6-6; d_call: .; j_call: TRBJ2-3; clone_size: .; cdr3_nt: TGTGCCAGCAGTGTGACGGAGACAGATACGCAGTATTTT; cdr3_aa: CASSVTETDTQYF
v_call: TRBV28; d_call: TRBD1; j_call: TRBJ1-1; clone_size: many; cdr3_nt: TGTGCCAGCAGACGACTATTATGGACAGGGGACATGAACACTGAAGCTTTCTTT; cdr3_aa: CASRRLLWTGDMNTEAFF
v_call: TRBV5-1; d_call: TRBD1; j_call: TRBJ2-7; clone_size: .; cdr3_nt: TGCGCCAGCAGCCCGGGACAGGGAGGAGGAGAGCTGTACTTC; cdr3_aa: CASSPGQGGGELYF
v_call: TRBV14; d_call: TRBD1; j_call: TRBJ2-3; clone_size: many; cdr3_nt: TGTGCCAGCAGCCAAGGACAGGGGGCTCTACTAAGAACAGATACGCAGTATTTT; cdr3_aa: CASSQGQGALLRTDTQYF
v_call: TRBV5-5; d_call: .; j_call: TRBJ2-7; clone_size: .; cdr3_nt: TGTGCCAGCAGCTTTCGACCAGGTTCGAGCGAGCAGTACTTC; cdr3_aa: CASSFRPGSSEQYF
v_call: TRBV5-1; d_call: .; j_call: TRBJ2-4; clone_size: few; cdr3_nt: TGCGCCAGCAGCTTGGGACAGGATGGAGGCAAAAACATTCAGTACTTC; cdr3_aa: CASSLGQDGGKNIQYF
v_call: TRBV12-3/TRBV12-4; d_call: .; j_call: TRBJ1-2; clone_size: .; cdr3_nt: TGTGCCAGCACCTATCTGAGAGCTAACTATGGCTACACCTTC; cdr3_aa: CASTYLRANYGYTF
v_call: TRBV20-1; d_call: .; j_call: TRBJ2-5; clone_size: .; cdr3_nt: TGCAGTGGAAGAGGGACTTCTTTTCAGGAGACCCAGTACTTC; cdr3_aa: CSGRGTSFQETQYF
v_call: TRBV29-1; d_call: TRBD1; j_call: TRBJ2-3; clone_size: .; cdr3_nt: TGCAGCGTTGAAGGACAGGGTACGCAGTATTTT; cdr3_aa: CSVEGQGTQYF
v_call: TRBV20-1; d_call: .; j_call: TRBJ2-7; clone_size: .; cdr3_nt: TGCAGTGCTAGAGTGAAGGCAGGGCCCTACGAGCAGTACTTC; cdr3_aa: CSARVKAGPYEQYF
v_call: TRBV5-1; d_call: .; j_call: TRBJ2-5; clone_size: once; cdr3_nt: TGCGCCAGCAGCTTAGGGGGTCTAACTGAGACCCAGTACTTC; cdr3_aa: CASSLGGLTETQYF
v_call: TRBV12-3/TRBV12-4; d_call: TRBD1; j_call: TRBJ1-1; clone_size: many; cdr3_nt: TGTGCCAGCAGCCCTAACAGGGGGAGGATGAACACTGAAGCTTTCTTT; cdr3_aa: CASSPNRGRMNTEAFF
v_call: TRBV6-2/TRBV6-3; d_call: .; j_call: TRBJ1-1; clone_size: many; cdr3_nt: TGTGCCAGCAGTATGGGGACTGAAGCTTTCTTT; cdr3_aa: CASSMGTEAFF
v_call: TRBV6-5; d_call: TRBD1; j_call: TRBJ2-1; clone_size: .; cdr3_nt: TGTGCCAGCAGTCGGGACAGGGTCACGGTCTTC; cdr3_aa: CASSRDRVTVF
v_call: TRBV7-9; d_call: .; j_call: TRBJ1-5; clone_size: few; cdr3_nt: TGTGCCAGCAGCGCCACAGGGCAGCAGCCCCAGCATTTT; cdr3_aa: CASSATGQQPQHF
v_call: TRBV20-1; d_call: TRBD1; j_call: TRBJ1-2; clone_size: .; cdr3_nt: TGCAGTGCCGCCGCCGGGACAGGATACTATGGCTACACCTTC; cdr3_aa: CSAAAGTGYYGYTF
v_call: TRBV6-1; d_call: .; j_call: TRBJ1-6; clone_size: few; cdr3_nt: TGTGCCAGCAGTGTGAATGTGGACTATAATTCACCCCTCCACTTT; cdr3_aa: CASSVNVDYNSPLHF
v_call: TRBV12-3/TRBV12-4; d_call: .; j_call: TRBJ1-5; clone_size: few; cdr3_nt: TGTGCCAGCAGTCCCTCGGGTCAGCCCCAGCATTTT; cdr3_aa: CASSPSGQPQHF
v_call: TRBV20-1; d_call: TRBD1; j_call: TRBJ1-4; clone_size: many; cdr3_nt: TGCAGTGCTCCGTCCCGGGACAGCCTATCAACTAATGAAAAACTGTTTTTT; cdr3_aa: CSAPSRDSLSTNEKLFF
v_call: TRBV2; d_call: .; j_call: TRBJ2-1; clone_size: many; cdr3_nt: TGTGCCAGCAGTGAACTTGGTAATGAGCAGTTCTTC; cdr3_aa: CASSELGNEQFF
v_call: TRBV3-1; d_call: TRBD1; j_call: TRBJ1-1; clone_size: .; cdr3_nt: TGTGCCAGCAGCCCCATGGGAGGAGGACAGGGCACTGAAGCTTTCTTT; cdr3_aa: CASSPMGGGQGTEAFF
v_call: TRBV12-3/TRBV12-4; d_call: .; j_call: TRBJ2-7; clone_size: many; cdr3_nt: TGTGCCAGCCGCTTAGGTTGGGGGCCTTACGAGCAGTACTTC; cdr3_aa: CASRLGWGPYEQYF